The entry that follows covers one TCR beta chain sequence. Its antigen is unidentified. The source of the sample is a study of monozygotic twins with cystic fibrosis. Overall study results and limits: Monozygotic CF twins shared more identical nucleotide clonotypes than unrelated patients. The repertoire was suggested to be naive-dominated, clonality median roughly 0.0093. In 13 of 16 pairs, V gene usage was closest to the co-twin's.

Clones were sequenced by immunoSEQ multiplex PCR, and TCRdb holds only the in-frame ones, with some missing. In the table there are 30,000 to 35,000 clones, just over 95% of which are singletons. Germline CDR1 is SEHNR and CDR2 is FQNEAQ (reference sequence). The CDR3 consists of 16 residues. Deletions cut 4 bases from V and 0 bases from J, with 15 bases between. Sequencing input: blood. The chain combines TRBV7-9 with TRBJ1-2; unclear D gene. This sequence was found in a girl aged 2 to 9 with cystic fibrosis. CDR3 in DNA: TGTGCCAGCAGCTCATCGACATTCCAAGCTAACTATGGCTACACCTTC. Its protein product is CASSSSTFQANYGYTF.